What follows are 13 T cell receptor beta chains derived from one specimen sequenced in a study of blood T cell repertoires in COVID-19. Sequencing was performed with immunoSEQ multiplex PCR; in TCRdb, only in-frame clones are kept and a portion is missing. The sample carries roughly 380,000 clones, over 75% recorded once. Sequenced input: peripheral blood. These receptors were obtained from a woman between 40 and 55 years old with COVID-19, enrolled during active disease.

The chain recombines TRBV11-2 with TRBJ2-7; D possibly corresponds to TRBD2 (6 bases). V was clipped by 5 bases and J by 5 bases, with 19 bases between them. In germline, CDR1 is SGHAT, CDR2 FQNNGV. The CDR3 has 15 residues. CDR3 in DNA: TGTGCCAGCAGCCTACCGGGACTCGCGGCCGACGAGCAGTACTTC. Translated, it gives CASSLPGLAADEQYF. Drawing the rest from reference TRBV11-2 and TRBJ2-7, the complete variable domain is EAGVAQSPRYKIIEKRQSVAFWCNPISGHATLYWYQQILGQGPKLLIQFQNNGVVDDSQLPKDRFSAERLKGVDSTLKIQPAKLEDSAVYLCASSLPGLAADEQYFGPGTRLTVT.

The J gene is TRBJ1-6, the V gene TRBV11-2, with D hard to call. The CDR3 contains 14 residues. V shed 5 bases and J shed 6 bases, with 11 bases lying between them. Germline V gene lookup returns CDR1 SGHAT and CDR2 FQNNGV. CDR3 nucleotides: TGTGCCAGCAGCCCCCGGGGAGTTAATTCACCCCTCCACTTT. Its protein product is CASSPRGVNSPLHF. Full variable domain (remainder filled in from reference TRBV11-2 and TRBJ1-6): EAGVAQSPRYKIIEKRQSVAFWCNPISGHATLYWYQQILGQGPKLLIQFQNNGVVDDSQLPKDRFSAERLKGVDSTLKIQPAKLEDSAVYLCASSPRGVNSPLHFGNGTRLTVT.

V is TRBV6-5 and J is TRBJ2-7, with D possibly TRBD1 on 7 matching bases. The V end lost 6 bases, the J end lost 4 bases, and 16 bases lay between the germline ends. The CDR3 loop spans 14 amino acids. The V gene's germline CDR1 is MNHEY and CDR2 SVGAGI. The CDR3 sequence is CASSQQGRWYEQYF. The DNA for the CDR3 is TGTGCCAGCAGCCAACAGGGGAGGTGGTACGAGCAGTACTTC.

The chain combines TRBV28 with TRBJ2-4; D call uncertain. V was shortened by 2 bases and J by 0 bases, with 8 bases between the two germline ends. Germline CDR1 and CDR2: MDHEN and SYDVKM. The CDR3 has 15 amino acids. Written as DNA, the CDR3 is TGTGCCAGCAGTTTAGAACAGCTAGCCAAAAACATTCAGTACTTC. Its protein is CASSLEQLAKNIQYF. The full variable domain, completed using reference TRBV28 and TRBJ2-4, is DVKVTQSSRYLVKRTGEKVFLECVQDMDHENMFWYRQDPGLGLRLIYFSYDVKMKEKGDIPEGYSVSREKKERFSLILESASTNQTSMYLCASSLEQLAKNIQYFGAGTRLSVL.

The sample holds one count of this clone. V and J are TRBV6-5 and TRBJ1-5, with 8 bases that match TRBD1. V lost 6 bases, J lost 4 bases, and 8 bases stayed unmatched. CDR3 length equals 15 residues. Germline CDR1 MNHEY, CDR2 SVGAGI. In nucleotides, the CDR3 is TGTGCCAGCAGCACTACAGGGGGGGGGAATCAGCCCCAGCATTTT. It codes for CASSTTGGGNQPQHF.

The rearrangement joins TRBV28 to TRBJ2-3; perhaps TRBD2 as D (5 bases). Germline V gives CDR1 MDHEN, CDR2 SYDVKM. CDR3 length: 15 amino acids. The V and J ends lost 5 bases and 0 bases respectively, with 12 bases between them. CDR3 in DNA: TGTGCCAGCAGTCGACCGGGAACTAGCACAGATACGCAGTATTTT. This sequence encodes CASSRPGTSTDTQYF.

The chain links TRBV7-9 to TRBJ2-1, with 8 positions matching TRBD2. The junction had 4 bases not matched to a gene; V was cut back by 6 bases and J by 0 bases. This CDR3 has 15 residues. Germline CDR1 is SEHNR and CDR2 is FQNEAQ (reference sequence). The CDR3 is CASRTGTSSYNEQFF. CDR3 sequence (DNA): TGTGCCAGCAGAACCGGGACTAGCTCCTACAATGAGCAGTTCTTC.

This chain links TRBV18 with TRBJ1-6; 9 bases are shared with TRBD1. The V segment lost 3 bases and the J segment 6 bases; nucleotides outside the gene matches: 3. This CDR3 has 15 amino acids. CDR1 is KGHSH, CDR2 LQKENI, per germline. CDR3 in DNA: TGTGCCAGCTCACCCAGACAGGGGGTTAATTCACCCCTCCACTTT. It codes for CASSPRQGVNSPLHF.

CDR3 amino acids: CASSLGPLAGNTIYF. CDR3 nucleotides: TGCGCCAGCAGCCTTGGCCCCCTAGCTGGAAACACCATATATTTT. The chain joins TRBV4-3 to TRBJ1-3; the D is unclear. The CDR3 is made up of 15 amino acids. The V end lost 4 bases, the J end lost 2 bases, and 12 bases lay between the germline ends. The V gene's germline CDR1 is LGHNA and CDR2 YSLEER.

The chain joins TRBV2 to TRBJ2-2; possible D gene TRBD1, 5 bases. The germline V gene encodes CDR1 SNHLY and CDR2 FYNNEI. V lost 2 bases to trimming and J lost 2 bases, with 9 bases between them. The CDR3 loop spans 15 amino acids. Here the CDR3 reads CASSEQTANTGELFF. The CDR3 bases are TGTGCCAGCAGTGAACAGACAGCTAACACCGGGGAGCTGTTTTTT.

The V gene is TRBV5-6, the J gene TRBJ2-5, with TRBD1 matching over 7 bases. The CDR3 covers 18 residues. The ends lost 6 bases at V and 5 bases at J; junction bases unmatched: 22. The germline CDR1 and CDR2 sequences are SGHDT and YYEEEE. CDR3 DNA: TGTGCCAGCACCCCCTTCGACAGGGCGCCTGAGTTTATCGAGACCCAGTACTTC. It yields the protein CASTPFDRAPEFIETQYF.

The chain joins TRBV6-6 to TRBJ2-7; no definite D call. The CDR3 is made up of 12 amino acids. Germline V lookup: CDR1 MNHNY, CDR2 SVGAGI (reference sequence). V was cut by 4 bases and J by 3 bases, with 7 bases left in between. This chain's CDR3 is CASSSFSYEQYF. CDR3 nucleotides: TGTGCCAGCAGTTCTTTCAGCTACGAGCAGTACTTC.

The chain joins TRBV6-1 to TRBJ1-2; 8 bases are a match to TRBD1. Germline assignment: CDR1 MNHNS and CDR2 SASEGT. There are 13 residues in the CDR3. V was clipped by 3 bases and J by 7 bases; unmatched bases: 4. The CDR3 reads CASSDETGVGYTF. The CDR3 region has the DNA TGTGCCAGCAGTGACGAGACAGGGGTTGGCTACACCTTC.